A selection of T cell receptor beta chains follows, all from one sample in a study of T cell changes during pregnancy in multiple sclerosis. Generated by immunoSEQ multiplex PCR, the TCRdb table keeps only in-frame clones and is missing some. Among over 80,000 clones listed, about 94% were seen once. The specimen was peripheral blood, collected in the third trimester of pregnancy. The receptors were gathered from a female donor in good health, enrolled as a control in a pregnancy study. The CDR3 runs from the conserved cysteine through the conserved F or W. D genes are given only for firm matches. The listing skips clone size in some rows; elsewhere it reads once, few, many or a size class.

d_call: NA; v_call: TRBV2; j_call: TRBJ1-1; clone_size: NA; cdr3_nt: TGTGCCAGCTCATGGACAGCCAGCCCTGAAGCTTTCTTT; cdr3_aa: CASSWTASPEAFF
d_call: TRBD1; v_call: TRBV6-1; j_call: TRBJ1-5; clone_size: NA; cdr3_nt: TGTGCCAGCAGTGAATCTGGGACAGGGTTGGGGCAGCCCCAGCATTTT; cdr3_aa: CASSESGTGLGQPQHF
d_call: NA; v_call: TRBV5-1; j_call: TRBJ2-5; clone_size: NA; cdr3_nt: TGCGCCAGCAGCTTGGGGCAGGGCCAAGAGACCCAGTACTTC; cdr3_aa: CASSLGQGQETQYF
d_call: TRBD1; v_call: TRBV4-2; j_call: TRBJ2-5; clone_size: NA; cdr3_nt: TGTGCCAGCAGCTCTTCGGGACAGAGGGGATCAGGGACCCAGTACTTC; cdr3_aa: CASSSSGQRGSGTQYF
d_call: TRBD2; v_call: TRBV7-9; j_call: TRBJ2-7; clone_size: NA; cdr3_nt: TGTGCCAGCAGCTTAAACTCGGGAGGGCTGGACGAGCAGTACTTC; cdr3_aa: CASSLNSGGLDEQYF
d_call: NA; v_call: TRBV11-2; j_call: TRBJ1-2; clone_size: NA; cdr3_nt: TGTGCCAGCAGCTTCCCGGGTTCCAACTATGGCTACACCTTC; cdr3_aa: CASSFPGSNYGYTF
d_call: NA; v_call: TRBV27; j_call: TRBJ2-7; clone_size: NA; cdr3_nt: TGTGCCAGCAGTACAATCCGGGGTGGGATAGGGAGCGTCGACGAGCAGTACTTC; cdr3_aa: CASSTIRGGIGSVDEQYF
d_call: NA; v_call: TRBV27; j_call: TRBJ2-1; clone_size: NA; cdr3_nt: TGTGCCAGCAGTTTATCCCTTCCAGGGCCCGACAATGAGCAGTTCTTC; cdr3_aa: CASSLSLPGPDNEQFF
d_call: NA; v_call: TRBV5-4; j_call: TRBJ2-1; clone_size: once; cdr3_nt: TGTGCCAGCAGCGCACTCTTAACGGGTGTGGGTGAGCAGTTCTTC; cdr3_aa: CASSALLTGVGEQFF
d_call: TRBD2; v_call: TRBV27; j_call: TRBJ2-7; clone_size: NA; cdr3_nt: TGTGCCAGCCGCCCGGCGGGAGACTATTACGAGCAGTACTTC; cdr3_aa: CASRPAGDYYEQYF
d_call: TRBD2; v_call: TRBV2; j_call: TRBJ2-7; clone_size: NA; cdr3_nt: TGTGCCAGCAGGGGGACTAGCGGGAGCCTCTACGAGCAGTACTTC; cdr3_aa: CASRGTSGSLYEQYF
d_call: TRBD2; v_call: TRBV7-2; j_call: TRBJ2-6; clone_size: NA; cdr3_nt: TGTGCCAGCAGCTTAGCGGGGACTAGCGGGAGTTGGGCCAACGTCCTGACTTTC; cdr3_aa: CASSLAGTSGSWANVLTF
d_call: NA; v_call: TRBV7-9; j_call: TRBJ2-1; clone_size: once; cdr3_nt: TGTGCCAGCACCTCCCGGGGGAGAAACTACAATGAGCAGTTCTTC; cdr3_aa: CASTSRGRNYNEQFF
d_call: NA; v_call: TRBV5-6; j_call: TRBJ1-5; clone_size: NA; cdr3_nt: TGTGCCAGCAGCCGTGGGGGGGTATGGGAACAGCCCCAGCATTTT; cdr3_aa: CASSRGGVWEQPQHF
d_call: TRBD1; v_call: TRBV5-1; j_call: TRBJ1-1; clone_size: NA; cdr3_nt: TGCGCCAGCAGCCCTGTGACAGGGAAAACTGAAGCTTTCTTT; cdr3_aa: CASSPVTGKTEAFF
d_call: NA; v_call: TRBV6-6; j_call: TRBJ1-1; clone_size: few; cdr3_nt: TGTGCCAGCAGCTTGGACACTGGGAACACTGAAGCTTTCTTT; cdr3_aa: CASSLDTGNTEAFF
d_call: NA; v_call: TRBV28; j_call: TRBJ2-1; clone_size: NA; cdr3_nt: TGTGCCAGCAGTTTTCTTAGCTCCTACAATGAGCAGTTCTTC; cdr3_aa: CASSFLSSYNEQFF
d_call: NA; v_call: TRBV19; j_call: TRBJ2-1; clone_size: NA; cdr3_nt: TGTGCCAGTAGTATAGGAGGGACAAACTTTAATGAGCAGTTCTTC; cdr3_aa: CASSIGGTNFNEQFF
d_call: NA; v_call: TRBV19; j_call: TRBJ2-5; clone_size: few; cdr3_nt: TGTGCCAGTAGTCAGGGGGCGGGAGGGACTAAACCAGAGACCCAGTACTTC; cdr3_aa: CASSQGAGGTKPETQYF
d_call: TRBD2; v_call: TRBV2; j_call: TRBJ2-5; clone_size: NA; cdr3_nt: TGTGCCAGCAGCTGGACTAGCGGGAGAGAAGAGACCCAGTACTTC; cdr3_aa: CASSWTSGREETQYF
d_call: TRBD1; v_call: TRBV11-3; j_call: TRBJ2-6; clone_size: NA; cdr3_nt: TGTGCCAGCAGCTCGACAGGGCCTGGGGCCAACGTCCTGACTTTC; cdr3_aa: CASSSTGPGANVLTF
d_call: NA; v_call: TRBV9; j_call: TRBJ2-3; clone_size: NA; cdr3_nt: TGTGCCAGCACCAATCGGGATACGCAGTATTTT; cdr3_aa: CASTNRDTQYF
d_call: TRBD2; v_call: TRBV5-1; j_call: TRBJ2-1; clone_size: NA; cdr3_nt: TGCGCCAGCAGCTTGAGGGCTAGCGGACTCTACAATGAGCAGTTCTTC; cdr3_aa: CASSLRASGLYNEQFF
d_call: NA; v_call: TRBV28; j_call: TRBJ1-1; clone_size: NA; cdr3_nt: TGTGCCAGCAGTTTCAAGAGGGGGAAGGGGAACACTGAAGCTTTCTTT; cdr3_aa: CASSFKRGKGNTEAFF
d_call: TRBD2; v_call: TRBV11-3; j_call: TRBJ2-5; clone_size: NA; cdr3_nt: TGTGCCAGCAGCTTAGGAACTAGCGGGAGTGTAGAGACCCAGTACTTC; cdr3_aa: CASSLGTSGSVETQYF
d_call: TRBD1; v_call: TRBV6-1; j_call: TRBJ1-1; clone_size: NA; cdr3_nt: TGTGCCAGCAGTGGGGGGACAGTTAACACTGAAGCTTTCTTT; cdr3_aa: CASSGGTVNTEAFF
d_call: NA; v_call: TRBV15; j_call: TRBJ1-5; clone_size: NA; cdr3_nt: TGTGCCACCAGCAGAGATCAGGGAAGCAATCAGCCCCAGCATTTT; cdr3_aa: CATSRDQGSNQPQHF
d_call: NA; v_call: TRBV28; j_call: TRBJ2-7; clone_size: NA; cdr3_nt: TGTGCCAGCAGTTTTTGGTCTAATGAGGAGTACGGGCAGTACTTC; cdr3_aa: CASSFWSNEEYGQYF
d_call: NA; v_call: TRBV7-9; j_call: TRBJ2-2; clone_size: NA; cdr3_nt: TGTGCCAGCCGGGGGACGGGGAACACCGGGGAGCTGTTTTTT; cdr3_aa: CASRGTGNTGELFF
d_call: NA; v_call: TRBV4-2; j_call: TRBJ2-7; clone_size: NA; cdr3_nt: TGTGCCAGCAGCCAAGAGCACCTCTACTACGAGCAGTACTTC; cdr3_aa: CASSQEHLYYEQYF
d_call: NA; v_call: TRBV7-8; j_call: TRBJ2-3; clone_size: NA; cdr3_nt: TGTGCCAGCCGACACCGGGGGGCGCAGGGCACAGATACGCAGTATTTT; cdr3_aa: CASRHRGAQGTDTQYF
d_call: TRBD1; v_call: TRBV6-5; j_call: TRBJ2-1; clone_size: NA; cdr3_nt: TGTGCCAGCAGTTTCCGGGACAGAATCAATGAGCAGTTCTTC; cdr3_aa: CASSFRDRINEQFF
d_call: NA; v_call: TRBV28; j_call: TRBJ1-2; clone_size: NA; cdr3_nt: TGTGCCAGCAGTGTGACAACCCCAGGAGGCTACACCTTC; cdr3_aa: CASSVTTPGGYTF
d_call: NA; v_call: TRBV15; j_call: TRBJ1-3; clone_size: few; cdr3_nt: TGTGCCACCAGCAGGGACCTGAGGGACACCATATATTTT; cdr3_aa: CATSRDLRDTIYF
d_call: TRBD2; v_call: TRBV6-1; j_call: TRBJ2-3; clone_size: NA; cdr3_nt: TGTGCCAGCAGGGCGCTAGCGGGATTAGATACGCAGTATTTT; cdr3_aa: CASRALAGLDTQYF
d_call: NA; v_call: TRBV28; j_call: TRBJ2-7; clone_size: many; cdr3_nt: TGTGCCAGCAGCAAGACAGGACAGCTCATATACGAGCAGTACTTC; cdr3_aa: CASSKTGQLIYEQYF
d_call: TRBD1; v_call: TRBV6-4; j_call: TRBJ1-2; clone_size: NA; cdr3_nt: TGTGCCAGCAGTACGTCCGGGACAGGGTCCTATGGCTACACCTTC; cdr3_aa: CASSTSGTGSYGYTF
d_call: NA; v_call: TRBV7-8; j_call: TRBJ2-3; clone_size: NA; cdr3_nt: TGTGCCAGCAGCTTAGGCCAGTACACAGATACGCAGTATTTT; cdr3_aa: CASSLGQYTDTQYF
d_call: NA; v_call: TRBV30; j_call: TRBJ2-5; clone_size: NA; cdr3_nt: TGTGCCGGACGACGGAGGGGACGGCCACAAGAGACCCAGTACTTC; cdr3_aa: CAGRRRGRPQETQYF
d_call: TRBD1; v_call: TRBV11-2; j_call: TRBJ1-1; clone_size: NA; cdr3_nt: TGTGCCAGCAGGAGAGACAGGGGAGGTAACACTGAAGCTTTCTTT; cdr3_aa: CASRRDRGGNTEAFF
d_call: NA; v_call: TRBV2; j_call: TRBJ1-3; clone_size: once; cdr3_nt: TGTGCCAGCAGTGAAGCCTTTGCTGGAAACACCATATATTTT; cdr3_aa: CASSEAFAGNTIYF
d_call: NA; v_call: TRBV2; j_call: TRBJ1-5; clone_size: NA; cdr3_nt: TGTGCCAGCAAGACAGGCAATCAGCCCCAGCATTTT; cdr3_aa: CASKTGNQPQHF
d_call: TRBD1; v_call: TRBV5-1; j_call: TRBJ2-7; clone_size: NA; cdr3_nt: TGCGCCAGCAGCTTGTGGGGACAGATTGAACCTACCTACGAGCAGTACTTC; cdr3_aa: CASSLWGQIEPTYEQYF
d_call: NA; v_call: TRBV7-9; j_call: TRBJ1-4; clone_size: NA; cdr3_nt: TGTGCCAGCAGCTTAACAGGGTCTGAAGAAAAACTGTTTTTT; cdr3_aa: CASSLTGSEEKLFF